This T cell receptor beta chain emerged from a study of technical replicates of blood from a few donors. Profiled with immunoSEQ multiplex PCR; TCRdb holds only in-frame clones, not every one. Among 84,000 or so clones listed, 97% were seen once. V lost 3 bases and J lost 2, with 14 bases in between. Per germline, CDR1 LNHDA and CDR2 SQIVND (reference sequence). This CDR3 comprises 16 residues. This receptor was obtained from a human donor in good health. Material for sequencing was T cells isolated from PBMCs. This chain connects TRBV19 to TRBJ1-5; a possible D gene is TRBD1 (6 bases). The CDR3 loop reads CASSILLDRGNQPQHF. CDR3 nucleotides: TGTGCCAGTAGTATCCTACTGGACAGAGGCAATCAGCCCCAGCATTTT.